The 10 T cell receptor beta chains below were found in one sample sequenced in a study of cytomegalovirus exposure and HLA in healthy donors (dated by TCRdb to about 2017). Libraries were built with the immunoSEQ multiplex PCR assay. A mixture of 60 forward primers for TCR Vbeta segments and 13 reverse primers for TCR Jbeta segments was used in the multiplex PCR. TCRdb stores this immuneACCESS table with in-frame sequences only. Part of the clones is absent; in the studies checked, under half of the shortfall reflects unresolved V genes, and no reason is known for the rest. The sample table shows tens of thousands of clones, and less than 75% are seen once. The ten largest account for around 2.3% of the sample. What was sequenced was PBMCs. The receptors here all came from a man aged 25 to 45 in good health and CMV-seronegative.

V is TRBV5-1 and J is TRBJ1-1; 9 nucleotides agree with TRBD1. The CDR3 has 14 residues. Germline V gives CDR1 SGHRS, CDR2 YFSETQ. With V trimmed by 4 bases and J by 4 bases, 5 bases remained unmatched. The DNA of the CDR3 is TGCGCCAGCAGCACGAACAGGGGGCCCACTGAAGCTTTCTTT. Translated: CASSTNRGPTEAFF.

The chain uses TRBV9 and TRBJ1-1, with a weak D call TRBD1 (6 bases). The CDR3 extends over 17 amino acids. Germline V gene data show CDR1 as SGDLS and CDR2 as YYNGEE. Trimming took off 0 bases at V and 1 base at J, with 16 bases between the two ends. CDR3 DNA sequence: TGTGCCAGCAGCGTAGTGGGGGACATAGGATGGAACACTGAAGCTTTCTTT. Its protein product is CASSVVGDIGWNTEAFF.

This rearrangement joins TRBV28 to TRBJ2-7; TRBD1 matches 8 bases. Germline CDR1 and CDR2: MDHEN and SYDVKM. The CDR3 extends over 14 amino acids. The V gene end was trimmed by 2 bases and the J gene end by 4 bases; junction bases not matched to a gene: 4. The DNA for the CDR3 is TGTGCCAGCAGTTTAATGCAGGGGGCATACGAGCAGTACTTC. This encodes CASSLMQGAYEQYF.

The chain carries TRBV19 and TRBJ1-2; D perhaps matches TRBD1 (6 bases). Germline CDR1 is LNHDA and CDR2 is SQIVND (reference sequence). The CDR3 is made up of 13 amino acids. Trimming pared 4 bases from V and 8 bases from J, leaving 14 bases between. For the CDR3, the DNA is TGTGCCAGTAGTAAGGTGTCAGGGGTCGGCTACACCTTC. This sequence encodes CASSKVSGVGYTF.

The chain combines TRBV30 with TRBJ2-7; 8 bases map to TRBD2. CDR3 size: 14 residues. CDR1 GTSNPN and CDR2 SVGIG come from the germline V gene (reference sequence). Trimming took 3 bases from V and 4 from J; bases not matched to a gene: 8. CDR3 protein: CAWRTRGGEYEQYF. The CDR3 region has the DNA TGTGCCTGGAGGACTCGGGGGGGAGAGTACGAGCAGTACTTC.

The chain combines TRBV2 with TRBJ1-5; the D gene is possibly TRBD1 (5 bases). Trimming took off 4 bases at V and 7 bases at J, with 8 bases between the two ends. Germline CDR1 is SNHLY and CDR2 is FYNNEI. The CDR3 has 12 amino acids. The chain's CDR3 is CASSGGGQPQHF. The CDR3 DNA reads as TGTGCCAGCAGTGGGGGGGGACAGCCCCAGCATTTT.

On this clone itself: At one end, the junction sequence differs from germline, possibly due to a read error. The J gene is TRBJ1-5, the V gene TRBV19; D is unresolved. This CDR3 has 13 residues. Germline CDR1 reads LNHDA; CDR2 reads SQIVND (reference sequence). DNA for the CDR3: TGTGCCAGTAGTGCCAGGAACAATCATCCCCAGCATTTT. Residues: CASSARNNHPQHF.

The chain combines TRBV5-4 with TRBJ1-2, with D unresolved. From germline, CDR1 is SGHNT and CDR2 YYREEE (reference sequence). This CDR3 is 13 amino acids long. With 1 base removed from V and 7 bases from J, the gap between germline ends came to 11 bases. The CDR3 coding sequence is TGTGCCAGCAGCTTGCCCGGAGTCTCTGGCTACACCTTC. It translates to CASSLPGVSGYTF.

The chain links TRBV30 to TRBJ1-2, with 7 nucleotides matching TRBD1. Germline CDR1 and CDR2: GTSNPN and SVGIG (reference sequence). The V segment lost 4 bases and the J segment 2 bases; nucleotides outside the gene matches: 1. There are 12 residues in the CDR3. The CDR3 spells CAWTGGNYGYTF. Here the CDR3 DNA reads TGTGCCTGGACAGGGGGGAACTATGGCTACACCTTC. Full variable domain (remainder filled in from reference TRBV30 and TRBJ1-2): SQTIHQWPATLVQPVGSPLSLECTVEGTSNPNLYWYRQAAGRGLQLLFYSVGIGQISSEVPQNLSASRPQDRQFILSSKKLLLSDSGFYLCAWTGGNYGYTFGSGTRLTVV.

J is TRBJ2-2 and V is TRBV7-3; a possible D gene is TRBD1 (6 bases). The CDR3 runs to 17 residues. Germline CDR1 is SGHTA and CDR2 is FQGTGA. V was clipped by 5 bases and J by 1 base, with 17 bases between them. The CDR3 DNA reads as TGTGCCAGCAGCCTTTGGACAGTGGTCGGGAACACCGGGGAGCTGTTTTTT. Protein product: CASSLWTVVGNTGELFF.